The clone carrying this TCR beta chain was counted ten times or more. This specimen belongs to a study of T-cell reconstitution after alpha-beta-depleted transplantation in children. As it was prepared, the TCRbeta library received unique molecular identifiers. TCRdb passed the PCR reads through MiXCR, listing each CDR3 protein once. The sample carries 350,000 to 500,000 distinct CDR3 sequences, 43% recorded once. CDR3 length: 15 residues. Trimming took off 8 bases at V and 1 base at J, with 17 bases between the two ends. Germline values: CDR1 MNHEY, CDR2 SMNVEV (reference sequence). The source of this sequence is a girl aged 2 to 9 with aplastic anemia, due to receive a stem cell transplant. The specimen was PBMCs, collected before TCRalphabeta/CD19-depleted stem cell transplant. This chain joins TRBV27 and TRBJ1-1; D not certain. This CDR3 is CASHQSGLSNTEAFF. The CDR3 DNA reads TGTGCCAGCCACCAATCCGGGCTCTCGAACACTGAAGCTTTCTTT.